This T cell receptor (beta chain) was observed in a study of blood T cells in healthy people across ages. PCR was performed a second time for about 7 to 12 cycles using a sample-barcoded 5' primer and a J-beta primer mix. At least 3 million CDR3-containing paired-end reads were obtained per sample. In TCRdb, the 5' RACE reads were re-called with MiXCR into one record per CDR3 protein. The sample lists about 780,000 distinct CDR3 sequences, 55% to 65% occurring once. The study's findings and limits: CMV status of donors was not determined, possibly confounding expanded clonotype changes.

Notes on this clonotype: Its specificity is unknown.

The sequenced sample consisted of blood. The sequence was obtained from a young man in good health.

The CDR3 DNA reads as TGCAGCCCCTGGGGCGGGGGGGAGAATGAGCAGTTCTTC. Translating it yields CSPWGGGENEQFF. This chain connects TRBV29-1 to TRBJ2-1, with 9 positions matching TRBD2. V shed 8 bases, J shed 7 bases, and the junction held 9 bases outside the gene matches. The V gene's germline CDR1 is SQVTM and CDR2 ANQGSEA. CDR3 length: 13 residues.